Presented here are 19 T cell receptor beta chains from one specimen sequenced in a study of cytotoxic CD8 clonotypes in ibrutinib-treated CLL. The data were produced by immunoSEQ multiplex PCR, yet TCRdb's version contains in-frame clones alone and is incomplete. The sample consists of 110,000 to 150,000 clones, approximately 90% of them appearing once. This sample comprised PBMCs, obtained after 12 months of ibrutinib treatment. All receptors derive from a human donor with chronic lymphocytic leukemia.

A word on this clone: The junction departs from the called germline gene at one end, perhaps through a read error. This chain joins TRBV4-1 and TRBJ2-7; no clear D. The CDR3 sequence is 12 residues long. CDR1 is MGHRA and CDR2 is YSYEKL in the germline V gene. This CDR3 is CASSQEAGSLDF. CDR3 DNA sequence: TGCGCCAGCAGCCAAGAGGCCGGCTCCTTGGACTTC.

J is TRBJ1-1 and V is TRBV28; TRBD1 matches at 7 bases. V lost 9 bases to trimming and J lost 1 base; unmatched junction nucleotides: 5. Germline V gene lookup returns CDR1 MDHEN and CDR2 SYDVKM. The CDR3 has 13 amino acids. DNA for the CDR3: TGTGCCAGTTTTCAGGGGGGGAACACTGAAGCTTTCTTT. It specifies CASFQGGNTEAFF.

The chain combines TRBV12-5 with TRBJ2-2, with D possibly matching TRBD1 (5 bases). CDR3 size: 17 residues. The germline CDR1 and CDR2 sequences are LGHNT and FRNRAP. Trimming removed 0 bases at V and 1 base at J, with 12 bases between. CDR3 amino acids: CASGLVWSRENTGELFF. The CDR3, as DNA: TGTGCTAGTGGTTTGGTATGGTCCAGGGAGAACACCGGGGAGCTGTTTTTT.

The V and J genes are TRBV4-1 and TRBJ2-1; 9 bases match TRBD2. With 0 bases clipped from V and 7 bases from J, the junction kept 13 bases outside the gene matches. Per germline, CDR1 MGHRA and CDR2 YSYEKL. The CDR3 sequence is 18 residues long. DNA of the CDR3: TGCGCCAGCAGCCAAGATAAGCGCCTAGCGGGAAGAGCAAATGAGCAGTTCTTC. This sequence encodes CASSQDKRLAGRANEQFF.

The V and J genes are TRBV5-1 and TRBJ2-3; 12 nucleotides agree with TRBD2. Per germline, CDR1 SGHRS and CDR2 YFSETQ. The CDR3 has 17 residues. V was clipped by 1 base and J by 6 bases; unmatched bases: 9. The CDR3 is CASSLRLAGGPSDTQYF. The CDR3 nucleotides read TGCGCCAGCAGCTTGAGGCTAGCGGGAGGGCCAAGTGATACGCAGTATTTT.

The V and J genes are TRBV7-8 and TRBJ1-4; unclear D gene. This CDR3 comprises 15 residues. CDR1 is SGHVS and CDR2 is FQNEAQ in the germline V gene. Between the trimmed V and J ends, which lost 0 bases and 6 bases, there was a span of 11 bases. The CDR3 DNA is TGTGCCAGCAGCTTAGCGGGGATGGAATATGAAAAACTGTTTTTT. This codes for CASSLAGMEYEKLFF.

The J gene is TRBJ2-7, the V gene TRBV7-9; 12 bases line up with TRBD2. There are 17 residues in the CDR3. Germline V gene data show CDR1 as SEHNR and CDR2 as FQNEAQ (reference sequence). V lost 1 base, J lost 5 bases, and 9 bases stayed unmatched. The CDR3 DNA follows: TGTGCCAGCAGCTTAGGAAGCCTAGCGGGAGGGCCCAACGAGCAGTACTTC. Amino acids: CASSLGSLAGGPNEQYF.

The rearrangement uses TRBV7-6 and TRBJ2-2; 8 bases agree with TRBD2. Unmatched junction bases numbered 8, after V lost 6 bases and J lost 8 bases. CDR3 size: 14 residues. CDR1 and CDR2 from the germline V gene are SGHVS and FNYEAQ. The CDR3 here is CASSWSGSNGELFF. CDR3 coding DNA: TGTGCCAGCAGTTGGAGCGGGAGTAATGGGGAGCTGTTTTTT.

The chain recombines TRBV28 with TRBJ1-4; 8 nucleotides align to TRBD1. This CDR3 has 15 residues. Germline lookup yields CDR1 MDHEN and CDR2 SYDVKM. The V and J ends lost 5 bases and 3 bases, in that order; junction bases with no gene match: 5. The CDR3 region has the DNA TGTGCCAGCAGTCACTACAGGGGGGCTAATGAAAAACTGTTTTTT. Translation: CASSHYRGANEKLFF.

The chain combines TRBV25-1 with TRBJ2-4; a weak D match, TRBD1 (6 bases). This CDR3 region has 14 residues. The V gene's germline CDR1 is MGHDK and CDR2 SYGVNS. Trimming stripped 8 bases from V and 1 base from J, with 12 bases between. The CDR3 DNA follows: TGTGCCAGCGGACCAGGGGCGGCCAAAAACATTCAGTACTTC. This gives the protein CASGPGAAKNIQYF.

The chain employs TRBV6-5 and TRBJ2-2; a weak D match, TRBD2 (5 bases). The CDR3 spans 12 residues. V was shortened by 6 bases and J by 5 bases, with 7 bases between the two germline ends. Germline CDR1 is MNHEY and CDR2 is SVGAGI. Here the CDR3 reads CASSRGTGELFF. The CDR3 DNA is TGTGCCAGCAGCCGGGGAACCGGGGAGCTGTTTTTT.

The rearrangement uses TRBV9 and TRBJ2-3, with D possibly TRBD2 on 6 matching bases. Germline V gives CDR1 SGDLS, CDR2 YYNGEE. Trimming took 2 bases from V and 3 from J, leaving 13 bases between them. The CDR3 is 15 amino acids. The CDR3 protein is CASSVSGGGTDTQYF. As DNA, the CDR3 is TGTGCCAGCAGCGTTAGCGGAGGTGGAACAGATACGCAGTATTTT.

As DNA, the CDR3 is TGCGCCAGCAGCTTGGCTAGCGGGAGCTCCTACAATGAGCAGTTCTTC. This encodes CASSLASGSSYNEQFF. This chain joins TRBV5-1 and TRBJ2-1; 10 bases are shared with TRBD2. The CDR3 is 16 amino acids. The junction had 0 bases not matched to a gene; V was cut back by 0 bases and J by 0 bases. The germline V gene encodes CDR1 SGHRS and CDR2 YFSETQ.

V usage is TRBV6-5 and J usage is TRBJ2-2; no definite D call. V lost 0 bases, J lost 3 bases, and 8 bases lay in between. Looked up from germline, CDR1 is MNHEY and CDR2 is SVGAGI. This CDR3 is 15 amino acids long. In DNA form, the CDR3 reads TGTGCCAGCAGTTACTCCTACAGCCACACCGGGGAGCTGTTTTTT. Translating gives CASSYSYSHTGELFF.

The V gene is TRBV4-3, the J gene TRBJ1-2; D is possibly TRBD1 (6 bases). The length of the CDR3 is 16 residues. Germline-derived CDR1 and CDR2 are LGHNA and YSLEER. Trimming shortened V by 0 bases and J by 6 bases, and 17 bases separated the two germline ends. The CDR3 nucleotides read TGCGCCAGCAGCCAAGATCCCACCGGGGACACCGATGGCTACACCTTC. It yields the protein CASSQDPTGDTDGYTF.

This clone was counted once. The V and J genes are TRBV5-1 and TRBJ1-2, with D unresolved. V dropped 1 base and J dropped 3 bases, with 4 bases sitting between them. Germline V CDR1 and CDR2: SGHRS, YFSETQ. The CDR3 spans 12 residues. CDR3 sequence reads: CASSLTDYGYTF. The CDR3 region has the DNA TGCGCCAGCAGCTTGACAGACTATGGCTACACCTTC.

CDR3 residues: CASSVGLGDEQYF. CDR3 in DNA: TGTGCCAGCAGCGTAGGGTTGGGGGACGAGCAGTACTTC. The chain couples TRBV9 to TRBJ2-7; either TRBD1 or TRBD2 may fit D (5 bases each). V was trimmed by 0 bases and J by 5 bases, leaving 9 bases between them. The germline V gene has CDR1 SGDLS and CDR2 YYNGEE. The CDR3 spans 13 residues.

This clone was seen just once. The chain is built from TRBV2 and TRBJ1-3; no reliable D call. Germline V gene sequence: CDR1 SNHLY, CDR2 FYNNEI. Deletions cut 3 bases from V and 0 bases from J, with 6 bases between. This CDR3 spans 14 amino acids. CDR3 sequence: CASSEFISGNTIYF. CDR3 DNA: TGTGCCAGCAGTGAGTTCATCTCTGGAAACACCATATATTTT.

This clone was observed a single time. This rearrangement joins TRBV5-6 to TRBJ2-2, with D tentatively TRBD2 (6 bases). The germline CDR1 and CDR2 sequences are SGHDT and YYEEEE. Trimming took off 4 bases at V and 7 bases at J, with 11 bases between the two ends. CDR3 size: 13 residues. CDR3 protein: CASSLQRVGELFF. CDR3 coding DNA: TGTGCCAGCAGCCTCCAGCGGGTCGGGGAGCTGTTTTTT.